What follows describes a single T cell receptor beta chain. Cohort assignment relied on participant-reported clinical history. Within 2 weeks before study entry, exposed participants met a COVID-19 case. This sample was taken from a study of blood T cell repertoires in COVID-19. CDR3 length equals 15 residues. The junction had 2 bases not matched to a gene; V was cut back by 4 bases and J by 1 base. Germline CDR1 reads LNHDA; CDR2 reads SQIVND (reference sequence). Authors' methods: Estimates of nucleated cell counts were drawn from the amplification of reference gene primers. The repertoire was sequenced with immunoSEQ multiplex PCR; TCRdb's copy has only in-frame clones and lacks some. V and J calls and clone size follow that table, whereas D and trimming were derived from the DNA. This sample has about 270,000 clones, with 75% to 95% found just once.

V usage is TRBV19 and J usage is TRBJ2-1; TRBD1 agrees at 9 bases. Sample: PBMCs or T cells enriched from blood (not recorded which). This receptor was taken from a man aged 40-50 years who had been exposed to COVID-19. The CDR3 is CASSRGQGSYNEQFF. Written as DNA, the CDR3 is TGTGCCAGTAGTAGGGGACAGGGATCCTACAATGAGCAGTTCTTC.